This T cell receptor (beta chain) was sequenced during a study of CD8+ T cells in alopecia areata. Turning to the study itself: It was oral tofacitinib, at 5 to 10 mg twice daily, that treated patients received.

In each case, RNA was isolated and then reverse transcribed into cDNA as the sequencing template. Clones were sequenced by immunoSEQ multiplex PCR, and TCRdb holds only the in-frame ones, with some missing. The table shows about 60,000 clones, with around 46% occurring only once. J lost 2 bases, V lost 5 bases, and 5 bases had no gene match. The germline CDR1 and CDR2 sequences are SNHLY and FYNNEI. This CDR3 spans 15 amino acids. This clone occurred once. The antigen is unknown. Stated treatment: oral pan-JAK inhibitor, 5-10 mg twice daily. Study results and caveats: Whether baseline CD8+ expansion is linked to response remains uncertain, given a single nonresponder. Sequences from scalp samples also cover resident alphabeta T cells of normal skin.

V usage is TRBV2 and J usage is TRBJ1-5; 8 positions agree with TRBD1. Material: CD8+ T cells sorted from blood, obtained between weeks 36 and 40, from a patient treated with tofacitinib. The clonotype was recovered from a human donor with alopecia areata. The CDR3 reads CASSPWGQGNQPQHF. The CDR3 DNA reads TGTGCCAGCAGTCCCTGGGGACAGGGCAATCAGCCCCAGCATTTT.